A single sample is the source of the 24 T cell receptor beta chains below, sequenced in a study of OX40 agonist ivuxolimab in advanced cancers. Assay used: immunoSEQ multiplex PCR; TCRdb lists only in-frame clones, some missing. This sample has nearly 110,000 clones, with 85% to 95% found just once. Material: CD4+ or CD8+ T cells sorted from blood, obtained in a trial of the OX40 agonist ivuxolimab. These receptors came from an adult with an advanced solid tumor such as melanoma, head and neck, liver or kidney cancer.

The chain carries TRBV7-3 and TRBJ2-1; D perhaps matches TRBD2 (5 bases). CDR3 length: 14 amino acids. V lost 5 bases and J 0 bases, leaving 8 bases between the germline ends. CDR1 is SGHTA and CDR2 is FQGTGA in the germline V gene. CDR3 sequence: CASSTGGSYNEQFF. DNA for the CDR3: TGTGCCAGCAGCACCGGAGGCTCCTACAATGAGCAGTTCTTC.

In nucleotides, the CDR3 is TGTGCCAGTAGTATCTCTTTCGTCAGCGGGCGGCCAAACACCGGGGAGCTGTTTTTT. Translation gives CASSISFVSGRPNTGELFF. The chain carries TRBV19 and TRBJ2-2; D might be TRBD2 (6 bases). CDR1 is LNHDA and CDR2 is SQIVND in the germline V gene (reference sequence). Deletions cut 3 bases from V and 2 bases from J, with 22 bases between. The CDR3 runs to 19 residues.

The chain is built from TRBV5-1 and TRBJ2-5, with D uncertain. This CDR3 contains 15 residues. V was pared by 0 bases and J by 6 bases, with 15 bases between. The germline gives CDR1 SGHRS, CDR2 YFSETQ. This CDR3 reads CASSLESGGVKTQYF. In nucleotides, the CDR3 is TGCGCCAGCAGCTTGGAATCGGGCGGAGTGAAGACCCAGTACTTC.

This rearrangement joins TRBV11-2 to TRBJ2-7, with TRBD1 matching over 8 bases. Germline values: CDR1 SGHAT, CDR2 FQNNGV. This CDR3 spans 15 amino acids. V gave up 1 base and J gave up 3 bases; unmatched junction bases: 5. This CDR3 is CASSLVAGGFYEQYF. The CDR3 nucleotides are TGTGCCAGCAGCTTAGTTGCAGGGGGCTTCTACGAGCAGTACTTC. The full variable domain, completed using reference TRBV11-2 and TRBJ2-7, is EAGVAQSPRYKIIEKRQSVAFWCNPISGHATLYWYQQILGQGPKLLIQFQNNGVVDDSQLPKDRFSAERLKGVDSTLKIQPAKLEDSAVYLCASSLVAGGFYEQYFGPGTRLTVT.

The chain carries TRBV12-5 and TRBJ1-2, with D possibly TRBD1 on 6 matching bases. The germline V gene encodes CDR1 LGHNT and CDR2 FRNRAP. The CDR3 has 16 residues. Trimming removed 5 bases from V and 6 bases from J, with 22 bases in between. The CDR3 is CASGPRVGGRSDGYTF. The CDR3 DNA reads TGTGCTAGTGGTCCCCGTGTGGGGGGCAGGTCGGATGGCTACACCTTC.

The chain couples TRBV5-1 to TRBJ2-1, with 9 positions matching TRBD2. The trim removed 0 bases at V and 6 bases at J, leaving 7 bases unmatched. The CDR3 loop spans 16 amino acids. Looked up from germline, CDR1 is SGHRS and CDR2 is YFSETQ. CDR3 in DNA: TGCGCCAGCAGCTTGGCCGGTCTAGCGGGAACCAATGAGCAGTTCTTC. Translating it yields CASSLAGLAGTNEQFF. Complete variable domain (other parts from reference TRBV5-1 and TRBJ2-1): KAGVTQTPRYLIKTRGQQVTLSCSPISGHRSVSWYQQTPGQGLQFLFEYFSETQRNKGNFPGRFSGRQFSNSRSEMNVSTLELGDSALYLCASSLAGLAGTNEQFFGPGTRLTVL.

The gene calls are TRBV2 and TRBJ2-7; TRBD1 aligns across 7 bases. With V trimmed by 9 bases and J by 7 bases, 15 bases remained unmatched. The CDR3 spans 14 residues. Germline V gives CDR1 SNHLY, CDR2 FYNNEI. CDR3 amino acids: CASSPMTGQEEQYF. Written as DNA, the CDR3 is TGTGCCAGTAGCCCTATGACAGGGCAAGAAGAGCAGTACTTC. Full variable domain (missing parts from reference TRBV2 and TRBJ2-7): EPEVTQTPSHQVTQMGQEVILRCVPISNHLYFYWYRQILGQKVEFLVSFYNNEISEKSEIFDDQFSVERPDGSNFTLKIRSTKLEDSAMYFCASSPMTGQEEQYFGPGTRLTVT.

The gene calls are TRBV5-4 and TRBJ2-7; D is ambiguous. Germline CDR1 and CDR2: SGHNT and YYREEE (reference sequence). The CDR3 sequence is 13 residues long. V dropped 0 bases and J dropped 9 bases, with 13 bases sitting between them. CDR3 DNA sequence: TGTGCCAGCAGCTTGGCAGGAGCAGATGGGCAGTACTTC. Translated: CASSLAGADGQYF. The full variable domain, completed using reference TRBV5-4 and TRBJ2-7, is ETGVTQSPTHLIKTRGQQVTLRCSSQSGHNTVSWYQQALGQGPQFIFQYYREEENGRGNFPPRFSGLQFPNYSSELNVNALELDDSALYLCASSLAGADGQYFGPGTRLTVT.

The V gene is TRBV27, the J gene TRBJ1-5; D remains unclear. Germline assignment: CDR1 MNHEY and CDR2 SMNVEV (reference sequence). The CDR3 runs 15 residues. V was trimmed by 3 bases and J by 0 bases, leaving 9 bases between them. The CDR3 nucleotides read TGTGCCAGCAGTTTCGGCAGGCTTAGCAATCAGCCCCAGCATTTT. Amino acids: CASSFGRLSNQPQHF.

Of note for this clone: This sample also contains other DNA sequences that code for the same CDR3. The DNA of the CDR3 is TGTGCCAGCAGTTTAAGGACAGGATCCTACGAGCAGTACTTC. This gives the protein CASSLRTGSYEQYF. The V call is TRBV28, the J call TRBJ2-7; TRBD1 agrees at 7 bases. The length of the CDR3 is 14 residues. The trim removed 2 bases at V and 1 base at J, leaving 2 bases unmatched. The germline CDR1 and CDR2 sequences are MDHEN and SYDVKM.

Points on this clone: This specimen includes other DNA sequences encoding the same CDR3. The CDR3, as DNA: TGTGCCTGGAGTGTACTAGGAGGCACTGAAGCTTTCTTT. Protein: CAWSVLGGTEAFF. This chain uses TRBV30 with TRBJ1-1, with D unclear. The V gene lost 0 bases and the J gene lost 4 bases, with 9 bases spanning the gap. This CDR3 is 13 amino acids long. Per germline, CDR1 GTSNPN and CDR2 SVGIG (reference sequence).

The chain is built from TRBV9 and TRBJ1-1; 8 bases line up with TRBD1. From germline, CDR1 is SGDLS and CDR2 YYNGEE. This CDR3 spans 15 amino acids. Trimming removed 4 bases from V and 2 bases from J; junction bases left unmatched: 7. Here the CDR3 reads CASSPYGTGNTEAFF. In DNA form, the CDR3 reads TGTGCCAGCAGCCCCTATGGGACAGGCAACACTGAAGCTTTCTTT.

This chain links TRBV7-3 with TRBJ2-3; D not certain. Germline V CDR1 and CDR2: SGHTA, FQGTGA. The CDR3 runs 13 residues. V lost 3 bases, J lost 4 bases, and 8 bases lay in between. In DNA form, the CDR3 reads TGTGCCAGCAGCTTCCCTAATTCAGATACGCAGTATTTT. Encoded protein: CASSFPNSDTQYF.

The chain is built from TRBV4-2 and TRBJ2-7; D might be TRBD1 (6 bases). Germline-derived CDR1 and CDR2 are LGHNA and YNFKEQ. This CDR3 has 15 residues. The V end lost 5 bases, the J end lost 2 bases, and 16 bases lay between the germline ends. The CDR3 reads CASSSAGQGTYEQYF. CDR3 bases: TGTGCCAGCAGCAGTGCTGGCCAGGGGACCTACGAGCAGTACTTC.

CDR3 DNA: TGTGCCAGTAGTAGATCACAGACGCTCAGCTCTGGAAACACCATATATTTT. It codes for CASSRSQTLSSGNTIYF. The chain couples TRBV19 to TRBJ1-3; no reliable D call. Trimming took off 4 bases at V and 0 bases at J, with 16 bases between the two ends. CDR1 and CDR2 from the germline V gene are LNHDA and SQIVND (reference sequence). The length of the CDR3 is 17 residues.

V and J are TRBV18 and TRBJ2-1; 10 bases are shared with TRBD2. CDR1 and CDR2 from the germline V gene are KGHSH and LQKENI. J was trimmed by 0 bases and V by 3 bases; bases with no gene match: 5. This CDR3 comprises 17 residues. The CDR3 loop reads CASSPRASGSSYNEQFF. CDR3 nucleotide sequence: TGTGCCAGCTCACCCCGAGCTAGCGGGAGCTCCTACAATGAGCAGTTCTTC.

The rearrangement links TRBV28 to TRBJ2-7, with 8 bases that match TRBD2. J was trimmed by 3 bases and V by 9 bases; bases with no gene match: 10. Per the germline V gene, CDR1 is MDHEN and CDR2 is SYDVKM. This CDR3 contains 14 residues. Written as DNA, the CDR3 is TGTGCCAGTGACGGGGGGGGACTAGTCTACGAGCAGTACTTC. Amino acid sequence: CASDGGGLVYEQYF.

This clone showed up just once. DNA of the CDR3: TGTGCCAGCGCGGGTAGGGAGGGTTCACCCCTCCACTTT. Translation gives CASAGREGSPLHF. The chain joins TRBV11-3 to TRBJ1-6, with D hard to call. Looked up from germline, CDR1 is SGHNT and CDR2 is YENEEA. Trimming pared 8 bases from V and 9 bases from J, leaving 14 bases between. This CDR3 region has 13 residues.

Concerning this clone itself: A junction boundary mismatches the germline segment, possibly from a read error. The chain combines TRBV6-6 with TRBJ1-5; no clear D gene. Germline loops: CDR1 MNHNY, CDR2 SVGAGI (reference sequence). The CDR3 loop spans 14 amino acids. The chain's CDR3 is CASSDSGIHQPQHF. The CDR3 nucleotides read TGTGCCAGCAGTGACTCCGGGATCCATCAGCCCCAGCATTTT.

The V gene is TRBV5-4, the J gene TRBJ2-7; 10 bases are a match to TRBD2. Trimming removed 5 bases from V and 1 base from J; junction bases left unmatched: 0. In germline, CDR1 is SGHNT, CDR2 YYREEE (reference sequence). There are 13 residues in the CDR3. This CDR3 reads CASRLAGSYEQYF. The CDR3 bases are TGTGCCAGCAGACTAGCGGGGTCCTACGAGCAGTACTTC.

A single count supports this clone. CDR3 amino acids: CASSVGTVQETQYF. Here the CDR3 DNA reads TGTGCCAGCAGCGTAGGTACAGTACAAGAGACCCAGTACTTC. The V call is TRBV9, the J call TRBJ2-5; D gene ambiguous. This CDR3 region has 14 residues. Per the germline V gene, CDR1 is SGDLS and CDR2 is YYNGEE. V was cut by 0 bases and J by 2 bases, with 8 bases left in between.

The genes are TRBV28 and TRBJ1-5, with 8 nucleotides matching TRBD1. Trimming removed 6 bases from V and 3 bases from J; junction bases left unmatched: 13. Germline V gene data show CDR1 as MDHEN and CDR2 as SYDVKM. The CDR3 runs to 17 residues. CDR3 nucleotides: TGTGCCAGCAGCCTGAGGGGGGGGCAGGGGGCCAATCAGCCCCAGCATTTT. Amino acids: CASSLRGGQGANQPQHF.

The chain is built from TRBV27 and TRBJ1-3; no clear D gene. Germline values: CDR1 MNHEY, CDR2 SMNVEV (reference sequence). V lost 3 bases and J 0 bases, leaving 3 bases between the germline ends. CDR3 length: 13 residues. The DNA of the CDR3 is TGTGCCAGCAGTTTCCTCTCTGGAAACACCATATATTTT. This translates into CASSFLSGNTIYF.

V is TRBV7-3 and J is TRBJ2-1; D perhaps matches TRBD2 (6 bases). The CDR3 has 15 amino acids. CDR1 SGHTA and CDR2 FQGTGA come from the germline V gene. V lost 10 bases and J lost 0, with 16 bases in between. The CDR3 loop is CATSPGRGSYNEQFF. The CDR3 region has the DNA TGTGCCACCTCCCCAGGGCGGGGCTCCTACAATGAGCAGTTCTTC.